One sample yielded the 27 T cell receptor beta chains listed below, sequenced in a study of T cells after yellow fever vaccination. MiXCR was run by TCRdb on the 5' RACE reads, yielding one entry per CDR3 protein. The sample has about 550,000 distinct CDR3 sequences, about 19% seen once. Sequences were derived from PBMCs, sampled 15 days after the yellow fever booster vaccination. These TCRs come from a young man who received the YFV17D yellow fever vaccine.

A few counts support this clonotype. The chain has TRBV28 and TRBJ2-3, with D perhaps matching TRBD1 (6 bases). CDR3 size: 14 residues. The germline gives CDR1 MDHEN, CDR2 SYDVKM. The V end lost 7 bases, the J end lost 4 bases, and 15 bases lay between the germline ends. The CDR3 coding sequence is TGTGCCAGCAACACACAGGGAGTGTCAGATACGCAGTATTTT. Its protein is CASNTQGVSDTQYF.

In this sample, this clonotype turned up a few times. V gene TRBV6-1 combines with J gene TRBJ2-3, with a possible D match to TRBD2 (5 bases). CDR3 length: 15 amino acids. V was pared by 6 bases and J by 0 bases, with 13 bases between. Germline V gene lookup returns CDR1 MNHNS and CDR2 SASEGT. The CDR3 bases are TGTGCCAGCAGAGCGGACGGAGCCAGCACAGATACGCAGTATTTT. Its translation: CASRADGASTDTQYF.

Here the CDR3 reads CASSYSIKGTTNSPLHF. The CDR3, as DNA: TGTGCCAGCAGTTACTCGATAAAAGGGACAACCAATTCACCCCTCCACTTT. The gene calls are TRBV6-5 and TRBJ1-6; a weak D match, TRBD1 (6 bases). This CDR3 contains 17 residues. Looked up from germline, CDR1 is MNHEY and CDR2 is SVGAGI. The V and J ends lost 0 bases and 7 bases respectively, with 16 bases between them.

This clonotype appeared a few times. The chain couples TRBV6-5 to TRBJ2-3; no firm D call. The germline V gene has CDR1 MNHEY and CDR2 SVGAGI. The CDR3 sequence is 15 residues long. Trimming took off 3 bases at V and 0 bases at J, with 10 bases between the two ends. CDR3 sequence reads: CASSYGLFSTDTQYF. Written as DNA, the CDR3 is TGTGCCAGCAGTTATGGGCTTTTCAGCACAGATACGCAGTATTTT.

This chain joins TRBV20-1 and TRBJ2-3; the match to TRBD2 covers 11 bases. Germline trimming cut 6 bases from V and 6 bases from J; bases unmatched to any gene: 8. Looked up from germline, CDR1 is DFQATT and CDR2 is SNEGSKA (reference sequence). This CDR3 has 14 amino acids. The CDR3 DNA is TGCAGTGCAATTAGCGGGAGGGCCGGCGATACGCAGTATTTT. Translating gives CSAISGRAGDTQYF.

The V call is TRBV28, the J call TRBJ1-2, with D uncertain. Germline-derived CDR1 and CDR2 are MDHEN and SYDVKM. CDR3 size: 13 residues. V lost 2 bases and J 6 bases, leaving 10 bases between the germline ends. DNA for the CDR3: TGTGCCAGCAGTTTAAGCGTGCCCAATGGCTACACCTTC. Protein: CASSLSVPNGYTF.

This clonotype turned up a few times. J is TRBJ2-4 and V is TRBV15; the D call may be TRBD1 or TRBD2 (5 bases each). CDR1 is LNHNV and CDR2 is YYDKDF in the germline V gene (reference sequence). The CDR3 consists of 15 residues. Trimming took off 3 bases at V and 8 bases at J, with 17 bases between the two ends. The CDR3 sequence: CATSRAWGSGDIQYF. For the CDR3, the DNA is TGTGCCACCAGCAGGGCCTGGGGCTCCGGGGACATTCAGTACTTC.

This clonotype was counted between two and nine times. V usage is TRBV20-1 and J usage is TRBJ2-5; 9 positions agree with TRBD1. This CDR3 is built from 13 residues. Germline V CDR1 and CDR2: DFQATT, SNEGSKA (reference sequence). With 3 bases clipped from V and 4 bases from J, the junction kept 3 bases outside the gene matches. CDR3 DNA: TGCAGTGCTAGGGACAGGGGAGGAGAGACCCAGTACTTC. This encodes CSARDRGGETQYF.

This chain connects TRBV7-2 to TRBJ2-5; D not resolved. V was clipped by 5 bases and J by 5 bases, with 15 bases between them. The CDR3 consists of 14 residues. The germline V gene has CDR1 SGHTA and CDR2 FQGNSA. The CDR3 spells CASSPGAARETQYF. The CDR3 DNA is TGTGCCAGCAGCCCCGGAGCTGCCCGGGAGACCCAGTACTTC.

In its sample, this clonotype was seen a few times. The chain couples TRBV6-1 to TRBJ2-1; 14 positions agree with TRBD2. The germline CDR1 and CDR2 sequences are MNHNS and SASEGT. CDR3 length: 18 amino acids. V gave up 3 bases and J gave up 3 bases; unmatched junction bases: 7. The CDR3 sequence: CASSEPGLAGADYNEQFF. The CDR3 nucleotides are TGTGCCAGCAGTGAGCCGGGACTAGCGGGAGCGGACTACAATGAGCAGTTCTTC.

The V call is TRBV5-1, the J call TRBJ2-3, with 7 bases aligning to TRBD2. Germline CDR1 is SGHRS and CDR2 is YFSETQ. Losses at the gene ends were 0 bases for V and 4 bases for J; bases not matched to a gene: 8. The CDR3 sequence is 16 residues long. As DNA, the CDR3 is TGCGCCAGCAGCTTGGGGGGCGGCGGGAGCCCAGATACGCAGTATTTT. This codes for CASSLGGGGSPDTQYF.

This rearrangement joins TRBV29-1 to TRBJ2-7, with 7 nucleotides matching TRBD2. The CDR3 extends over 12 amino acids. The germline CDR1 and CDR2 sequences are SQVTM and ANQGSEA. J was trimmed by 7 bases and V by 2 bases; bases with no gene match: 5. CDR3 protein: CSVEISGGEQYF. The CDR3 region has the DNA TGCAGCGTTGAAATCTCGGGAGGAGAGCAGTACTTC.

The rearrangement links TRBV29-1 to TRBJ2-7, with TRBD1 matching over 9 bases. V was pared by 5 bases and J by 3 bases, with 11 bases of the junction left unmatched. The germline CDR1 and CDR2 sequences are SQVTM and ANQGSEA. This CDR3 is 15 amino acids long. The DNA of the CDR3 is TGCAGCGTTTCCAGGACAGGGGACACCAACTACGAGCAGTACTTC. Translated: CSVSRTGDTNYEQYF.

DNA for the CDR3: TGCAGTGCTGGAGCAGGGGGCGAGCAGTACTTC. This codes for CSAGAGGEQYF. The chain couples TRBV20-1 to TRBJ2-7, with TRBD1 identical over 7 bases. Germline V lookup: CDR1 DFQATT, CDR2 SNEGSKA (reference sequence). The ends lost 5 bases at V and 6 bases at J; junction bases unmatched: 4. CDR3 length equals 11 residues.

The rearrangement joins TRBV6-1 to TRBJ1-6; TRBD1 matches 7 bases. This CDR3 comprises 18 residues. J was trimmed by 9 bases and V by 4 bases; bases with no gene match: 18. Germline-derived CDR1 and CDR2 are MNHNS and SASEGT. The CDR3 nucleotides are TGTGCCAGCAGTGTCAACTACGCCGGGACAGTAAAGGTTTCACCCCTCCACTTT. This encodes CASSVNYAGTVKVSPLHF.

The chain joins TRBV7-2 to TRBJ2-1, with D unclear. Germline-derived CDR1 and CDR2 are SGHTA and FQGNSA. The CDR3 has 16 residues. V lost 1 base, J lost 0 bases, and 10 bases lay in between. The CDR3 region is CASSLVSTYSYNEQFF. The DNA of the CDR3 is TGTGCCAGCAGCTTAGTCTCTACCTACTCCTACAATGAGCAGTTCTTC. Together with reference TRBV7-2 and TRBJ2-1, the CDR3 gives the full variable domain: GAGVSQSPSNKVTEKGKDVELRCDPISGHTALYWYRQSLGQGLEFLIYFQGNSAPDKSGLPSDRFSAERTGGSVSTLTIQRTQQEDSAVYLCASSLVSTYSYNEQFFGPGTRLTVL.

The sample holds many counts of this clonotype. Relative to the germline gene, one junction end is altered; a read error may explain this. The V call is TRBV5-1, the J call TRBJ1-1; D is uncertain. The CDR3 is 14 residues long. Germline V gene sequence: CDR1 SGHRS, CDR2 YFSETQ. This CDR3 reads CASSLDRVNTEAFF. For the CDR3, the DNA is TGTGCCAGCAGTTTAGATAGGGTGAACACTGAAGCTTTCTTT.

The genes are TRBV7-9 and TRBJ2-7, with 7 positions matching TRBD1. J was trimmed by 0 bases and V by 4 bases; bases with no gene match: 12. CDR1 and CDR2 (germline): SEHNR, FQNEAQ (reference sequence). The CDR3 is made up of 17 amino acids. The CDR3 DNA reads as TGTGCCAGCAGCTCCTGGGGTGGGACAGTAAGCTCCTACGAGCAGTACTTC. It codes for CASSSWGGTVSSYEQYF.

The J gene is TRBJ2-7, the V gene TRBV5-1; tentatively, D is TRBD1 (6 bases). CDR3 length: 14 residues. The ends were cut back, 0 bases at V and 4 bases at J, with 11 bases in the middle. CDR1 is SGHRS, CDR2 YFSETQ, per germline. The CDR3 is CASSLGTQGYEQYF. The CDR3 DNA is TGCGCCAGCAGCTTGGGCACACAGGGTTACGAGCAGTACTTC. Together with reference TRBV5-1 and TRBJ2-7, the CDR3 gives the full variable domain: KAGVTQTPRYLIKTRGQQVTLSCSPISGHRSVSWYQQTPGQGLQFLFEYFSETQRNKGNFPGRFSGRQFSNSRSEMNVSTLELGDSALYLCASSLGTQGYEQYFGPGTRLTVT.

The CDR3 region has the DNA TGTGCCAGCAGTGAGGAGAGCGGGAGCACCGGGGAGCTGTTTTTT. It translates to CASSEESGSTGELFF. The chain links TRBV25-1 to TRBJ2-2; 8 bases fit TRBD2. Germline V gene data show CDR1 as MGHDK and CDR2 as SYGVNS. The CDR3 sequence is 15 residues long. Trimming cost V 3 bases and J 4 bases; bases outside gene matches: 4.

V and J are TRBV6-5 and TRBJ1-2; no clear D. The CDR3 loop spans 16 amino acids. CDR1 and CDR2 (germline): MNHEY, SVGAGI. Between the trimmed V and J ends, which lost 6 bases and 0 bases, there was a span of 17 bases. The CDR3 DNA reads as TGTGCCAGCAGCTTATTCCGCGTTGCTTCTAACTATGGCTACACCTTC. As protein: CASSLFRVASNYGYTF.

This clonotype has a handful of counts. The chain combines TRBV19 with TRBJ2-1; 9 positions agree with TRBD2. CDR1 and CDR2 (germline): LNHDA, SQIVND (reference sequence). The CDR3 spans 15 residues. Losses at the gene ends were 8 bases for V and 6 bases for J; bases not matched to a gene: 11. CDR3 sequence: CASRGSGRHGNEQFF. In nucleotides, the CDR3 is TGTGCCAGTCGGGGTAGCGGGAGACACGGCAATGAGCAGTTCTTC.

The chain uses TRBV20-1 and TRBJ2-7; the D gene could be TRBD1 or TRBD2 (5 bases each). The germline gives CDR1 DFQATT, CDR2 SNEGSKA (reference sequence). This CDR3 contains 14 residues. Trimming left V 3 bases short and J 2 bases short, with 14 bases between. The CDR3 loop is CSASFGGDPYEQYF. CDR3 sequence (DNA): TGCAGTGCTAGTTTTGGGGGAGACCCCTACGAGCAGTACTTC.

This clonotype was counted between two and nine times. The rearrangement uses TRBV6-1 and TRBJ2-7; D gene ambiguous. The CDR3 spans 14 residues. Per the germline V gene, CDR1 is MNHNS and CDR2 is SASEGT. Trimming left V 6 bases short and J 1 base short, with 13 bases between. The CDR3 bases are TGTGCCAGCAGCACAACGCTCGGGTCCTACGAGCAGTACTTC. Translation gives CASSTTLGSYEQYF.

This chain connects TRBV4-2 to TRBJ2-7; 10 bases are a match to TRBD2. Germline V gene sequence: CDR1 LGHNA, CDR2 YNFKEQ. This CDR3 is built from 16 residues. V dropped 0 bases and J dropped 6; count of bases not matched to a gene: 8. This CDR3 is CASSQDLLAGVSEQYF. The CDR3 region has the DNA TGTGCCAGCAGCCAAGACCTCCTAGCGGGAGTAAGCGAGCAGTACTTC.

V gene TRBV24-1 combines with J gene TRBJ2-1; 8 nucleotides line up with TRBD2. The CDR3 runs to 17 residues. Germline V gene lookup returns CDR1 KGHDR and CDR2 SFDVKD. J was trimmed by 8 bases and V by 4 bases; bases with no gene match: 15. CDR3 region: CATSDSQREYKGHEQFF. CDR3 DNA sequence: TGTGCCACCAGTGACAGTCAGCGGGAGTACAAGGGCCATGAGCAGTTCTTC.

There are a few counts of this clonotype. The chain is built from TRBV28 and TRBJ2-1, with D perhaps matching TRBD2 (6 bases). The ends were cut back, 7 bases at V and 7 bases at J, with 14 bases in the middle. Germline V lookup: CDR1 MDHEN, CDR2 SYDVKM. The CDR3 is made up of 13 amino acids. In DNA, the CDR3 is TGTGCCAGCACCCCGACTAGTAAAAATGAGCAGTTCTTC. Residues: CASTPTSKNEQFF. The variable domain in full, completed from reference TRBV28 and TRBJ2-1, reads DVKVTQSSRYLVKRTGEKVFLECVQDMDHENMFWYRQDPGLGLRLIYFSYDVKMKEKGDIPEGYSVSREKKERFSLILESASTNQTSMYLCASTPTSKNEQFFGPGTRLTVL.